This TCR beta chain stems from a study of control samples from healthy donors and cancer patients. Germline V gene lookup returns CDR1 LGHDT and CDR2 YNNKEL (reference sequence). This CDR3 is built from 13 residues. V lost 4 bases and J lost 5, with 10 bases in between. Using immunoSEQ multiplex PCR, the repertoire was profiled, and TCRdb retains in-frame clones only, with some absent. The top ten hold around a tenth of the sample, which has some 87,000 clones, about 79% seen once. The receptor's source is a man aged 60-69 years with head and neck cancer. The sequencing sample was made of PBMCs. The gene calls are TRBV3-1 (or the pseudogene TRBV3-2) and TRBJ2-3; D could derive from TRBD1 or TRBD2 (5 bases each). CDR3 bases: TGTGCCAGCAGCCCCCTTGGGGGAGATACGCAGTATTTT. Protein product: CASSPLGGDTQYF.